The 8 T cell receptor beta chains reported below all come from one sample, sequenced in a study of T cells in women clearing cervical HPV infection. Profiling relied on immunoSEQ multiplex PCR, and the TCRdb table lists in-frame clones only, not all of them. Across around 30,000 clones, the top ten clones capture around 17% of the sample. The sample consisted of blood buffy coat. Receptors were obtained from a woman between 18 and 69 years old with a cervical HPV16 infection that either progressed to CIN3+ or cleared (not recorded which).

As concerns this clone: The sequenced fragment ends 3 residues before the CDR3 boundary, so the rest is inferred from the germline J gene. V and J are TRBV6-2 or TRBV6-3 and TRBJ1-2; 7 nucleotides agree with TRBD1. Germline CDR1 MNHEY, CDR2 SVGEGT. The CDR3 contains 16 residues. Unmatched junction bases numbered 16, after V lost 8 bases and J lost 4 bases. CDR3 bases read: TGTGCCAGCGGCCGGGACAGCTACCTGGCGGGCTATGGC. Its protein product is CASGRDSYLAGYG. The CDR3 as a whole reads CASGRDSYLAGYGYTF.

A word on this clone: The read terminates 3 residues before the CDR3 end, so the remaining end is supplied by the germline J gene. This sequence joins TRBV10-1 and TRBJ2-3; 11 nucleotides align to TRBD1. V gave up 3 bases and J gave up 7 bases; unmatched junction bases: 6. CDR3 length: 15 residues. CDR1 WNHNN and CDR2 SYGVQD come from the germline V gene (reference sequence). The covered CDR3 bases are TGCGCCAGCAGTGACTCCGGGACAGGGGGTAATACG. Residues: CASSDSGTGGNT. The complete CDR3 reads CASSDSGTGGNTQYF.

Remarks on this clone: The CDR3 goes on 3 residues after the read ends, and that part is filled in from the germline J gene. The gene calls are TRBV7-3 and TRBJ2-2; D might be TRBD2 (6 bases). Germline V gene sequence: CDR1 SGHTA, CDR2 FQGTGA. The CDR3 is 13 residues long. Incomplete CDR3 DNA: TGTGCCAGCAGCCCGTCGGCGACAGCGGGG. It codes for CASSPSATAG. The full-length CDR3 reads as CASSPSATAGLFF.

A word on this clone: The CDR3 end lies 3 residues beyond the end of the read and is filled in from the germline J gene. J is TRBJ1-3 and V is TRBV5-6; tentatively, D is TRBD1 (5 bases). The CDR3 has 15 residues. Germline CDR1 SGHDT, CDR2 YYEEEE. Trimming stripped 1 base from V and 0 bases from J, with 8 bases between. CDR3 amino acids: CASSLLGGSGNTIYF. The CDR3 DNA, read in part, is TGTGCCAGCAGCTTGCTGGGGGGCTCTGGAAACACC. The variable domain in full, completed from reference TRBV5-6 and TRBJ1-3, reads DAGVTQSPTHLIKTRGQQVTLRCSPKSGHDTVSWYQQALGQGPQFIFQYYEEEERQRGNFPDRFSGHQFPNYSSELNVNALLLGDSALYLCASSLLGGSGNTIYFGEGSWLTVV.

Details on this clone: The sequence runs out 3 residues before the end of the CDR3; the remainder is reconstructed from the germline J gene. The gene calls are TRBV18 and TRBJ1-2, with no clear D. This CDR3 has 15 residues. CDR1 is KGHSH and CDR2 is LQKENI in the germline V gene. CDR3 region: CASSPSSLAKNIYTF. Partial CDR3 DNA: TGTGCCAGCTCACCATCCAGCTTAGCCAAAAACATC.

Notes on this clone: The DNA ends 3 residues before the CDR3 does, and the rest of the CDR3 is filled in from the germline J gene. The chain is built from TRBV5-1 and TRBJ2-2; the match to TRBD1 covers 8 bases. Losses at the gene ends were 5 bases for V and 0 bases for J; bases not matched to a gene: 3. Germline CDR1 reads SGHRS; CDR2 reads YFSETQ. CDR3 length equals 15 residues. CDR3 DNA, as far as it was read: TGCGCCAGCAGGGCAGGGGGCGCGAACACCGGGGAG. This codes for CASRAGGANTGE. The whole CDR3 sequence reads CASRAGGANTGELFF. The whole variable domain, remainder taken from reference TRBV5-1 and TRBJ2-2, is KAGVTQTPRYLIKTRGQQVTLSCSPISGHRSVSWYQQTPGQGLQFLFEYFSETQRNKGNFPGRFSGRQFSNSRSEMNVSTLELGDSALYLCASRAGGANTGELFFGEGSRLTVL.

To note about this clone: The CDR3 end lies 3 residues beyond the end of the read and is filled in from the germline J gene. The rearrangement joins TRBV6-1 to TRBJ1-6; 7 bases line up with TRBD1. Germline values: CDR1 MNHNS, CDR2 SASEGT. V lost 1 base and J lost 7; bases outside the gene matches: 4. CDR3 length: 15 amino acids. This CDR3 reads CASSEGTGANSPLHF. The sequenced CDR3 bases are TGTGCCAGCAGTGAAGGGACAGGTGCAAATTCACCC.

The CDR3 loop is CSAANSGTGRRHIQYF. The sequenced part of the CDR3 DNA is TGCAGTGCTGCGAACTCCGGGACAGGGAGGCGACACATT. The chain joins TRBV20-1 to TRBJ2-4; 9 positions agree with TRBD1. Read data end 3 residues before the CDR3 end; the end is taken from the germline J gene. V gave up 5 bases and J gave up 8 bases; unmatched junction bases: 16. Germline V gene lookup returns CDR1 DFQATT and CDR2 SNEGSKA (reference sequence). The CDR3 sequence is 16 residues long.